A single sample gave rise to the 2 T cell receptor beta chains below, sequenced in a study of cytomegalovirus exposure and HLA in healthy donors. PCR involved 60 Vbeta and 13 Jbeta primers. Clones were read by immunoSEQ multiplex PCR, and TCRdb kept only the in-frame ones, dropping some. Altogether around 92,000 clones are present, 65% to 80% being singletons, with the ten largest covering over 15%. The sequencing sample was made of PBMCs. All receptors come from a man in his sixties in good health and CMV-seropositive.

The rearrangement uses TRBV6-5 and TRBJ1-5, with TRBD1 as a possible D gene (6 bases). V lost 2 bases to trimming and J lost 7 bases, with 12 bases between them. The germline V gene encodes CDR1 MNHEY and CDR2 SVGAGI. The CDR3 extends over 14 amino acids. CDR3 sequence: CASSYAGDWQPQHF. Written as DNA, the CDR3 is TGTGCCAGCAGTTACGCAGGGGATTGGCAGCCCCAGCATTTT.

V gene TRBV6-4 combines with J gene TRBJ1-6; no clear D. CDR3 length equals 14 residues. Trimming stripped 7 bases from V and 4 bases from J, with 11 bases between. Germline assignment: CDR1 MRHNA and CDR2 SNTAGT. The CDR3 here is CASIRLIYNSPLHF. The CDR3 DNA reads TGTGCCAGCATCAGGTTAATTTATAATTCACCCCTCCACTTT.